The sequence of this T cell receptor (beta chain) was determined in a study of blood T cells in healthy people across ages. Broader study findings: TCR beta diversity correlated strongly with naive T cell percentage. Estimates of total diversity, which came from one million sequenced T cells, were considered to be underestimates. Shifts in expanded clonotypes may have been confounded by donor CMV status, which was unknown.

Next came a second PCR, run for about 7 to 11 cycles, which used a sample-barcoded 5' primer along with a J-beta primer mix. Each cDNA was tagged by a template-switch adaptor containing 12 random nucleotides. TCRdb re-analysed the 5' RACE reads in MiXCR, keeping a single row per CDR3 protein. Of approximately 810,000 distinct CDR3 sequences listed, 25% to 35% are singletons. This CDR3 spans 17 amino acids. J lost 0 bases, V lost 5 bases, and 7 bases had no gene match. Worth noting for this clonotype: Its antigen remains unknown.

What was sequenced was blood. The chain uses TRBV12-3 or TRBV12-4 and TRBJ2-2; 9 bases are shared with TRBD2. The source is an elderly woman in good health. The CDR3: CASSLILAGPNTGELFF. In DNA form, the CDR3 reads TGTGCCAGCAGTCTCATCCTAGCGGGACCGAACACCGGGGAGCTGTTTTTT.